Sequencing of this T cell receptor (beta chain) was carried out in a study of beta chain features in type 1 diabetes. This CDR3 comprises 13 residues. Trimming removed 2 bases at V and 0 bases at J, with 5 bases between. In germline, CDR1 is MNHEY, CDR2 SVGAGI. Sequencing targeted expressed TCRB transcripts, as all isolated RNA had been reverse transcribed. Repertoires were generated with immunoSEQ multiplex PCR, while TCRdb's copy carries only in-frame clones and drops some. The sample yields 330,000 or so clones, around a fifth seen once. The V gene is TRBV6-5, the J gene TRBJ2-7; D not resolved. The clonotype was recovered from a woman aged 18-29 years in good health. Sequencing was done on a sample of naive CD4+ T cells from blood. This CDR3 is CASSYKLSYEQYF. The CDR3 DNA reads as TGTGCCAGCAGTTACAAGCTCTCCTACGAGCAGTACTTC.